This is a list of T cell receptor beta chains from one sample in a study of identical twins. In TCRdb, the 5' RACE reads were re-called with MiXCR into one record per CDR3 protein. The sample includes about 890,000 distinct CDR3 sequences, 12% of them seen just once. This sample also belongs to another study, concerning yellow fever vaccine responses in identical twins.

Sequencing was done on a sample of PBMCs. Receptors were obtained from a woman aged 18-29 years in good health. CDR3s include the opening cysteine and the closing phenylalanine or tryptophan. Each record gives: D gene, CDR3 length, J gene, clone size, V gene, CDR3 protein, CDR3 DNA. A D gene is named only where the DNA matches it firmly. Clone size is shown for a subset of rows, as once, few, many or a class of expanded clone.

.,14,TRBJ1-4,many,TRBV12-3/TRBV12-4,CASSLGLTNEKLFF,TGTGCCAGCAGTTTGGGACTGACTAATGAAAAACTGTTTTTT
TRBD1,13,TRBJ2-7,few,TRBV29-1,CSAGQAGVGEQYF,TGCAGCGCAGGACAGGCGGGTGTCGGGGAGCAGTACTTC
.,12,TRBJ2-1,few,TRBV4-2,CASSHPVDEQFF,TGTGCCAGCAGCCATCCGGTTGATGAGCAGTTCTTC
TRBD2,15,TRBJ2-1,few,TRBV25-1,CASSEGSGGYNEQFF,TGTGCCAGCAGTGAAGGTAGCGGGGGCTACAATGAGCAGTTCTTC
.,15,TRBJ1-1,few,TRBV6-5,CASSYQTTVNTEAFF,TGTGCCAGCAGTTACCAAACGACGGTGAACACTGAAGCTTTCTTT
TRBD2,18,TRBJ2-2,.,TRBV9,CASSIRTSGKLNTGELFF,TGTGCCAGCAGCATCCGGACTAGCGGGAAGCTTAACACCGGGGAGCTGTTTTTT
.,14,TRBJ1-4,many,TRBV28,CASSLTQANEKLFF,TGTGCCAGCAGTTTAACGCAGGCTAATGAAAAACTGTTTTTT
.,13,TRBJ1-5,few,TRBV7-8,CASSLFSGEPQHF,TGTGCCAGCAGTCTCTTCTCGGGGGAGCCCCAGCATTTT
.,15,TRBJ2-4,many,TRBV9,CASSSAPGPRTIQYF,TGTGCCAGCAGCTCCGCCCCGGGTCCCAGAACGATTCAGTACTTC
.,17,TRBJ2-1,.,TRBV9,CASSVDSSGGTYNEQFF,TGTGCCAGCAGCGTAGACTCCAGCGGAGGAACCTACAATGAGCAGTTCTTC
.,15,TRBJ2-1,many,TRBV4-1,CASSQVSAGGYEQFF,TGCGCCAGCAGCCAAGTATCGGCAGGGGGGTATGAGCAGTTCTTC
TRBD2,16,TRBJ2-5,.,TRBV15,CATSLGLAGVVETQYF,TGTGCCACCAGCCTCGGGCTAGCGGGAGTAGTGGAGACCCAGTACTTC
TRBD1,14,TRBJ1-1,.,TRBV5-1,CASSFQGQGDEAFF,TGCGCCAGCAGCTTCCAGGGACAGGGTGATGAAGCTTTCTTT
.,16,TRBJ2-7,.,TRBV19,CASSPSGNVKGYEQYF,TGTGCCAGTAGTCCCAGCGGCAACGTCAAGGGTTACGAGCAGTACTTC
.,14,TRBJ1-1,few,TRBV7-8,CASSLALRNTEAFF,TGTGCCAGCAGCTTAGCCCTGAGGAACACTGAAGCTTTCTTT
TRBD1,15,TRBJ1-4,.,TRBV20-1,CSARRKGQPNEKLFF,TGCAGTGCTAGGAGGAAGGGACAGCCTAATGAAAAACTGTTTTTT
TRBD2,17,TRBJ2-3,few,TRBV27,CASSSRGSGASTDTQYF,TGTGCCAGCAGTTCCCGGGGTAGCGGGGCCAGCACAGATACGCAGTATTTT
TRBD1,16,TRBJ2-3,.,TRBV5-1,CASSLGGTGFTDTQYF,TGCGCCAGCAGCTTGGGTGGGACAGGGTTCACAGATACGCAGTATTTT
TRBD2,16,TRBJ2-7,.,TRBV18,CASSLPGLADSYEQYF,TGTGCCAGCTCACTCCCGGGACTAGCGGACTCCTACGAGCAGTACTTC
TRBD1,17,TRBJ2-1,few,TRBV19,CASSTRTGGANANEQFF,TGTGCCAGTAGCACAAGGACAGGGGGCGCAAATGCCAATGAGCAGTTCTTC
TRBD1,15,TRBJ1-2,few,TRBV2,CASSSIKTGGHGYTF,TGTGCCAGCAGTTCCATTAAGACAGGGGGCCATGGCTACACCTTC
.,14,TRBJ1-1,.,TRBV24-1,CATSDDRMNTEAFF,TGTGCCACCAGTGATGACAGGATGAACACTGAAGCTTTCTTT
TRBD2,14,TRBJ2-7,.,TRBV27,CASSFGTRDYEQYF,TGTGCCAGCAGTTTTGGGACTAGGGACTACGAGCAGTACTTC
.,17,TRBJ1-3,.,TRBV11-2,CASSPRQRGFFGNTIYF,TGTGCCAGCAGCCCCCGCCAACGGGGGTTCTTCGGAAACACCATATATTTT
TRBD2,16,TRBJ2-5,few,TRBV7-2,CASSLVVAGGKETQYF,TGTGCCAGCAGCTTAGTTGTGGCGGGGGGTAAAGAGACCCAGTACTTC
TRBD2,13,TRBJ2-7,many,TRBV12-3/TRBV12-4,CASKAGGLYEQYF,TGTGCCAGCAAAGCGGGAGGCCTCTACGAGCAGTACTTC
.,11,TRBJ1-2,.,TRBV2,CASSVSGGYTF,TGTGCCAGCAGTGTTAGCGGGGGCTACACCTTC
TRBD1,14,TRBJ1-5,few,TRBV3-1,CASSRSQGIQPQHF,TGTGCCAGCAGCCGATCACAGGGGATTCAGCCCCAGCATTTT
TRBD2,16,TRBJ2-1,few,TRBV4-1,CASSQVFQREFYEQFF,TGCGCCAGCAGCCAAGTTTTCCAGCGGGAGTTCTATGAGCAGTTCTTC
TRBD1,20,TRBJ2-2,few,TRBV5-1,CASSPKPGQGYIRSTGELFF,TGCGCCAGCAGCCCCAAACCGGGACAGGGATACATTCGCAGCACCGGGGAGCTGTTTTTT
.,17,TRBJ2-3,many,TRBV7-3,CASSLNRDSPETDTQYF,TGTGCCAGCAGCTTAAACCGAGACTCGCCGGAGACAGATACGCAGTATTTT
.,16,TRBJ1-5,.,TRBV12-3/TRBV12-4,CASSQGPTGLGQPQHF,TGTGCCAGCAGCCAGGGACCAACAGGGTTGGGTCAGCCCCAGCATTTT
.,17,TRBJ2-7,few,TRBV4-1,CASSQPLLGRSPYEQYF,TGCGCCAGCAGCCAACCTTTGTTGGGGCGCTCCCCCTACGAGCAGTACTTC
TRBD2,17,TRBJ2-1,few,TRBV5-1,CASSSIDSGRAGVEQFF,TGCGCCAGCAGCTCCATAGATAGCGGGAGGGCCGGGGTTGAGCAGTTCTTC
.,14,TRBJ2-7,few,TRBV2,CASRRQPGEYEQYF,TGTGCCAGCAGGAGACAGCCGGGGGAGTACGAGCAGTACTTC
.,14,TRBJ2-7,.,TRBV2,CASSGPSPPYEQYF,TGTGCCAGCAGTGGCCCCTCCCCCCCCTACGAGCAGTACTTC
.,13,TRBJ2-1,few,TRBV12-3/TRBV12-4,CASSLATQSEQFF,TGTGCCAGCAGTTTAGCGACCCAATCTGAGCAGTTCTTC
TRBD1,15,TRBJ2-5,.,TRBV6-1,CASSPRDREGETQYF,TGTGCCAGCAGCCCCCGGGACAGGGAGGGGGAGACCCAGTACTTC
TRBD2,16,TRBJ2-2,.,TRBV5-1,CASSLRSGRNTGELFF,TGCGCCAGCAGCTTGAGGAGCGGGAGAAACACCGGGGAGCTGTTTTTT
TRBD1,15,TRBJ2-5,many,TRBV28,CATATGTGDQETQYF,TGTGCCACTGCGACCGGGACAGGGGACCAAGAGACCCAGTACTTC
TRBD1,15,TRBJ1-2,.,TRBV6-5,CASSYLWTGPYGYTF,TGTGCCAGCAGTTACCTTTGGACAGGGCCCTATGGCTACACCTTC
TRBD1,16,TRBJ2-1,.,TRBV7-9,CASSPPAGGAYNEQFF,TGTGCCAGCAGCCCCCCCGCAGGGGGTGCCTACAATGAGCAGTTCTTC
.,12,TRBJ2-1,few,TRBV7-8,CASSYVRGEQFF,TGTGCCAGCAGCTACGTAAGAGGTGAGCAGTTCTTC
.,17,TRBJ2-1,few,TRBV14,CASSQALTDLWDNEQFF,TGTGCCAGCAGCCAAGCCCTGACAGATCTATGGGACAATGAGCAGTTCTTC
.,16,TRBJ2-7,many,TRBV12-3/TRBV12-4,CASSSRWAGYHYEQYF,TGTGCCAGCAGCTCTAGGTGGGCAGGGTATCACTACGAGCAGTACTTC
TRBD2,15,TRBJ2-5,few,TRBV24-1,CATSDGSGRRETQYF,TGTGCCACCAGTGATGGGAGCGGGAGGCGCGAGACCCAGTACTTC
.,16,TRBJ2-1,.,TRBV29-1,CSVDPGSGAYYNEQFF,TGCAGCGTTGACCCAGGATCAGGAGCTTATTACAATGAGCAGTTCTTC
TRBD2,14,TRBJ2-2,few,TRBV20-1,CSAPSGSGSGELFF,TGCAGTGCGCCTAGCGGGAGCGGGTCCGGGGAGCTGTTTTTT
.,15,TRBJ2-7,few,TRBV7-9,CASSLTGTGSYEQYF,TGTGCCAGCAGCCTAACCGGGACCGGAAGCTACGAGCAGTACTTC
.,12,TRBJ2-2,few,TRBV2,CASSEWSGELFF,TGTGCCAGCAGTGAGTGGTCCGGGGAGCTGTTTTTT
.,14,TRBJ2-7,few,TRBV12-3/TRBV12-4,CASSPPGGYYEQYF,TGTGCCAGCAGCCCTCCCGGGGGATACTACGAGCAGTACTTC
.,15,TRBJ2-5,.,TRBV3-1,CASSQKSVIQETQYF,TGTGCCAGCAGCCAAAAGTCGGTTATACAAGAGACCCAGTACTTC
.,13,TRBJ1-1,.,TRBV6-1,CASQHGANTEAFF,TGTGCCAGCCAGCACGGGGCGAACACTGAAGCTTTCTTT